A single sample is the source of the 8 T cell receptor beta chains below, sequenced in a study of blood T cell repertoires in COVID-19 (dated by TCRdb to about 2020). The method behind the library was the immunoSEQ multiplex PCR assay. The immuneACCESS repertoire file appears here via TCRdb, limited to in-frame rearrangements. These files lack a portion of the clones; in checked studies, under half of the deficit traces to unresolved V genes, and the cause of the others is not known. Within this sample are 30,000 or so clones, with 91% of them counted one time only. Jointly, the top ten make up about a tenth of the sample. Sequenced input: peripheral blood. The receptors stem from a human donor with active COVID-19. The donor label of this sample is uncertain.

The chain has TRBV5-4 and TRBJ2-5; TRBD2 matches at 9 bases. Germline CDR1 is SGHNT and CDR2 is YYREEE (reference sequence). V shed 0 bases, J shed 5 bases, and the junction held 5 bases outside the gene matches. The length of the CDR3 is 15 residues. The CDR3 spells CASSLGVAGVETQYF. In DNA, the CDR3 is TGTGCCAGCAGCTTGGGGGTAGCGGGAGTGGAGACCCAGTACTTC. The full variable domain, with the rest looked up from reference TRBV5-4 and TRBJ2-5, is ETGVTQSPTHLIKTRGQQVTLRCSSQSGHNTVSWYQQALGQGPQFIFQYYREEENGRGNFPPRFSGLQFPNYSSELNVNALELDDSALYLCASSLGVAGVETQYFGPGTRLLVL.

The J gene is TRBJ2-2, the V gene TRBV5-1; 8 bases line up with TRBD2. The CDR3 is 15 amino acids. Looked up from germline, CDR1 is SGHRS and CDR2 is YFSETQ. V gave up 0 bases and J gave up 7 bases; unmatched junction bases: 5. The CDR3 here is CASSLASGLVGELFF. The CDR3 coding sequence is TGCGCCAGCAGCTTGGCTAGCGGGTTGGTCGGGGAGCTGTTTTTT. Together with reference TRBV5-1 and TRBJ2-2, the CDR3 gives the full variable domain: KAGVTQTPRYLIKTRGQQVTLSCSPISGHRSVSWYQQTPGQGLQFLFEYFSETQRNKGNFPGRFSGRQFSNSRSEMNVSTLELGDSALYLCASSLASGLVGELFFGEGSRLTVL.

The chain uses TRBV27 and TRBJ2-3, with 13 bases lining up with TRBD2. The CDR3 is 16 amino acids. Germline assignment: CDR1 MNHEY and CDR2 SMNVEV (reference sequence). J lost 10 bases, V lost 0 bases, and 7 bases had no gene match. The CDR3 DNA follows: TGTGCCAGCAGTTTATCCCGACTAGCGGGGGGTCTGTCGCAGTATTTT. It translates to CASSLSRLAGGLSQYF.

This chain connects TRBV9 to TRBJ1-2, with D possibly matching TRBD1 (6 bases). Germline V gene data show CDR1 as SGDLS and CDR2 as YYNGEE. The CDR3 contains 15 residues. Between the trimmed V and J ends, which lost 3 bases and 4 bases, there was a span of 16 bases. CDR3 loop: CASSEAVGGGYGYTF. CDR3 nucleotides: TGTGCCAGCAGCGAAGCAGTAGGGGGTGGCTATGGCTACACCTTC.

This clone has just a few counts. J is TRBJ2-7 and V is TRBV7-2, with a possible D match to TRBD1 (6 bases). The CDR3 totals 15 residues. V lost 5 bases, J lost 4 bases, and 18 bases lay in between. Germline assignment: CDR1 SGHTA and CDR2 FQGNSA. As DNA, the CDR3 is TGTGCCAGCAGCCAGGGGACGGGCCCCTTGTACGAGCAGTACTTC. It translates to CASSQGTGPLYEQYF.

The chain has TRBV5-4 and TRBJ2-1; possible D gene TRBD2, 5 bases. In germline, CDR1 is SGHNT, CDR2 YYREEE (reference sequence). This CDR3 contains 15 residues. The germline V and J ends were trimmed by 2 bases and 1 base, with 10 bases remaining between them. CDR3 nucleotides: TGTGCCAGCAGCTTAGCGGCGACGTCCTACAATGAGCAGTTCTTC. This gives the protein CASSLAATSYNEQFF.

This chain links TRBV7-9 with TRBJ2-5; 11 bases are a match to TRBD1. Germline V gene sequence: CDR1 SEHNR, CDR2 FQNEAQ (reference sequence). V was pared by 5 bases and J by 5 bases, with 7 bases of the junction left unmatched. CDR3 length: 15 residues. The CDR3 loop is CASSTSDRGQETQYF. The CDR3 DNA is TGTGCCAGCAGCACCTCGGACAGGGGGCAGGAGACCCAGTACTTC.

The chain uses TRBV6-4 and TRBJ1-1; 7 nucleotides agree with TRBD1. CDR1 MRHNA and CDR2 SNTAGT come from the germline V gene. V gave up 5 bases and J gave up 5 bases; unmatched junction bases: 5. The CDR3 extends over 13 amino acids. The CDR3 DNA is TGTGCCAGCAGTAAAGGGGGCGGGACTGAAGCTTTCTTT. Amino acid sequence: CASSKGGGTEAFF.